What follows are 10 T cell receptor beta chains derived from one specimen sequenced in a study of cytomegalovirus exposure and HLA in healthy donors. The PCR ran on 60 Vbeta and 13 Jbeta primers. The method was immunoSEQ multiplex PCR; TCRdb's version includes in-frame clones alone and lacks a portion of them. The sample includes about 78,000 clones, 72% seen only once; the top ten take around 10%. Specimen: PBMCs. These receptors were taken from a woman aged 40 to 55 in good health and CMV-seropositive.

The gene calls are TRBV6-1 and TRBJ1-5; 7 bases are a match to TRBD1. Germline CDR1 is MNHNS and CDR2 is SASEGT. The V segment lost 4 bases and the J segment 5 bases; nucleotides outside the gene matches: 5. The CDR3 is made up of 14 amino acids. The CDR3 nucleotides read TGTGCCAGCAGTGCCAGGGGGAGTGATCAGCCCCAGCATTTT. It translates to CASSARGSDQPQHF.

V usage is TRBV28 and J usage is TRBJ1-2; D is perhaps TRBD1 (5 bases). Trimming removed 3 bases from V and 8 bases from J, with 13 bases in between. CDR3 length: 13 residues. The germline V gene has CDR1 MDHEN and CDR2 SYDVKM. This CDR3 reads CASSFAGTMGYTF. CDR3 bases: TGTGCCAGCAGTTTCGCGGGGACTATGGGCTACACCTTC.

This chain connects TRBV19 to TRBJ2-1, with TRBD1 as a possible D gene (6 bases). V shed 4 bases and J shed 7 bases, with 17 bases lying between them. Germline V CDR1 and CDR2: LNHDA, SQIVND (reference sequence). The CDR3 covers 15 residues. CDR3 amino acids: CASSRKGTPENEQFF. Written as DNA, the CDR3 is TGTGCCAGTAGTAGAAAAGGGACACCCGAGAATGAGCAGTTCTTC. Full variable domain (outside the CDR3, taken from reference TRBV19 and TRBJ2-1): DGGITQSPKYLFRKEGQNVTLSCEQNLNHDAMYWYRQDPGQGLRLIYYSQIVNDFQKGDIAEGYSVSREKKESFPLTVTSAQKNPTAFYLCASSRKGTPENEQFFGPGTRLTVL.

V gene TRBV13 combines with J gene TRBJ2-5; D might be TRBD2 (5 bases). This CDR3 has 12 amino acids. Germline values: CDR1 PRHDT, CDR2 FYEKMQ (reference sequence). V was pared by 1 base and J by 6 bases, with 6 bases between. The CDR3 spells CASSLAGKTQYF. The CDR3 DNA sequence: TGTGCCAGCAGCTTAGCGGGAAAGACCCAGTACTTC. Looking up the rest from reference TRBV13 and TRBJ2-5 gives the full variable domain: AAGVIQSPRHLIKEKRETATLKCYPIPRHDTVYWYQQGPGQDPQFLISFYEKMQSDKGSIPDRFSAQQFSDYHSELNMSSLELGDSALYFCASSLAGKTQYFGPGTRLLVL.

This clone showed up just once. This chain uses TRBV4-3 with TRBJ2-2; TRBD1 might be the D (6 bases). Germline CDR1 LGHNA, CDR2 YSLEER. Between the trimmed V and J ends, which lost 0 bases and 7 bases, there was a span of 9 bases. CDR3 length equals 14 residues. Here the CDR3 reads CASSQEGGYGELFF. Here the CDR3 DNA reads TGCGCCAGCAGCCAAGAAGGGGGATACGGGGAGCTGTTTTTT.

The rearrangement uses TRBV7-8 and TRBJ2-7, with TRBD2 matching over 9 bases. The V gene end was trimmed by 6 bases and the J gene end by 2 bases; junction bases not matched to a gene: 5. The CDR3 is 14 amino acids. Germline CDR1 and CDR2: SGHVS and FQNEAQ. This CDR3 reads CASSAGTSPYEQYF. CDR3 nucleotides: TGTGCCAGCAGTGCCGGGACTAGCCCCTACGAGCAGTACTTC.

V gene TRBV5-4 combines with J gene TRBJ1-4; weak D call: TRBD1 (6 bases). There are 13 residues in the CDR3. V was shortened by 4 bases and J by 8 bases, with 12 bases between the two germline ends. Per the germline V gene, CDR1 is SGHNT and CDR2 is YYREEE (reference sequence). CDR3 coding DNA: TGTGCCAGCAGCCGGGACAAAGGGGAAAAACTGTTTTTT. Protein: CASSRDKGEKLFF.

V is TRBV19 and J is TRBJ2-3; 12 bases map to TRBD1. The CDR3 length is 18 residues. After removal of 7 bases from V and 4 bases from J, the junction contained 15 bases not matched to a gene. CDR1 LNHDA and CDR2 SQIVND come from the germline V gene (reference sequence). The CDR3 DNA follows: TGTGCCAGTAAAAGAGTCTCCCGGGACAGGGGGCGGGCAGATACGCAGTATTTT. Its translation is CASKRVSRDRGRADTQYF.

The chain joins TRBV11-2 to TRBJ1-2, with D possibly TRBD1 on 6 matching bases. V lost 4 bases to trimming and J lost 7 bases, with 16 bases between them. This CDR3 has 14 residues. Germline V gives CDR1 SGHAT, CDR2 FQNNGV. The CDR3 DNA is TGTGCCAGCAGCTCCTCGGGAGGGGGGGTTGGCTACACCTTC. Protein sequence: CASSSSGGGVGYTF. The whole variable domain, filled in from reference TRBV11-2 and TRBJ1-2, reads EAGVAQSPRYKIIEKRQSVAFWCNPISGHATLYWYQQILGQGPKLLIQFQNNGVVDDSQLPKDRFSAERLKGVDSTLKIQPAKLEDSAVYLCASSSSGGGVGYTFGSGTRLTVV.

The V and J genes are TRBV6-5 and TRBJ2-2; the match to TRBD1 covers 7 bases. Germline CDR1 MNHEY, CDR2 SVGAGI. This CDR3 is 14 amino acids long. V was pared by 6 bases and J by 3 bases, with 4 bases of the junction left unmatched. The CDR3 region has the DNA TGTGCCAGCAGGACAGGGTCGGACACCGGGGAGCTGTTTTTT. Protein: CASRTGSDTGELFF.